The text below deals with one T cell receptor (beta chain). Its binding antigen is unknown. The record has no base qualities; no much larger clone is one base away. These data are taken from a study of chemoradiotherapy in HPV16-positive cancers (dated by TCRdb to 2022 to 2024). Concerning the study at large: Using functional T-cell assays on cells from a couple of HPV16-positive patients, the researchers defined candidate HPV-specific T-cell clones and common TCR motifs. The study set out to ask whether T-cell immunity against the HPV oncoproteins E6 and E7 changes over the course of chemoradiotherapy and whether that immunity affects survival. The candidate HPV-specific TCRs and motifs were then tracked in TCR repertoires from roughly 86 patients with HPV-related cancers. The paper as a whole reports these results and caveats: Expansion of candidate HPV-specific clones and E7-related TCR motifs was observed in the tumor microenvironment during treatment, whereas no such expansion was observed for non-HPV-specific T cells. Improved recurrence-free survival in HPV16-positive patients was associated with expansion of HPV-responsive T cells during chemoradiotherapy. The survival association was reported for HPV16-positive patients, and the functional definition of HPV-specific T cells was derived from only two HPV16-positive patients.

Repertoires were sampled repeatedly over the course of chemoradiotherapy, so clonal expansion could be followed in the tumor microenvironment. Libraries were built with the immunoSEQ multiplex PCR assay. The table was pulled from immuneACCESS by TCRdb, which kept in-frame rearrangements only. Such tables lose some clones; where checked, under half of the loss comes from unresolved V genes, and the rest has no known cause. The sample table lists under 30,000 clones, roughly 95% of them with a count of one. Clones ranked in the top ten supply roughly 2.5% of the sample. V gives up 2 bases and J gives up 6 bases, and the segment between their germline ends measures 12 bases. From the germline V gene, CDR1 is SGDLS and CDR2 is YYNGEE. The CDR3 contains 14 residues, cysteine and phenylalanine counted. Only the CDR3 DNA is retained, 42 bases long and in frame from the first base.

The chain is encoded by TRBV9 joined to TRBJ1-3; D gene: possibly TRBD1, on 6 matching bases. This material was obtained from a patient who underwent chemoradiotherapy. This TCR came from a human donor with HPV-associated anogenital cancer. CDR3 protein: CASSVTGSANTIYF. The DNA reads TGTGCCAGCAGCGTTACAGGGTCAGCAAACACCATATATTTT.